The next 13 T cell receptor beta chains were all read from a single sample in a study of regulatory T cells in long-lasting Graves disease. Documented time point: newly diagnosed GD, antithyroid drugs for less than 3 months. Researchers made the TCR library from RNA that was extracted from PBMCs. Assembly of TCR beta libraries relied on iRepertoire HTBI primers together with Arm-PCR of CDR3 regions. TCRdb reprocessed the multiplex PCR reads with MiXCR, giving one entry per CDR3 protein. The table lists 350,000 to 500,000 distinct CDR3 sequences, around 15% of them singletons. This same sample was also taken into another study, of T cells in Graves' hyperthyroidism and ophthalmopathy.

This specimen consisted of peripheral blood mononuclear cells (PBMCs), obtained at new diagnosis, from a patient treated with antithyroid drugs. The source of these receptors is a woman aged 18-30 years with Graves disease.

The J gene is TRBJ2-7, the V gene TRBV27; D remains ambiguous. V was shortened by 7 bases and J by 2 bases, with 12 bases between the two germline ends. The V gene's germline CDR1 is MNHEY and CDR2 SMNVEV (reference sequence). The CDR3 loop spans 13 amino acids. The CDR3 here is CASMFGEAYEQYF. The CDR3 DNA reads TGTGCCAGCATGTTTGGGGAAGCCTACGAGCAGTACTTC.

This clonotype was found a few times. CDR3 sequence (DNA): TGCGCCAGCAGCCCGGGGGGCAGGGGGCTCTACGAGCAGTACTTC. It translates to CASSPGGRGLYEQYF. The chain carries TRBV4-1 and TRBJ2-7, with D possibly TRBD1 on 8 matching bases. The V end lost 4 bases, the J end lost 3 bases, and 16 bases lay between the germline ends. The CDR3 totals 15 residues. Germline V lookup: CDR1 MGHRA, CDR2 YSYEKL.

This clonotype was seen ten or more times. The genes are TRBV12-3 or TRBV12-4 and TRBJ2-7; unclear D gene. The length of the CDR3 is 13 residues. V was clipped by 3 bases and J by 4 bases, with 10 bases between them. CDR3 sequence reads: CASSLRYPYEQYF. Here the CDR3 DNA reads TGTGCCAGCAGTTTGAGGTATCCTTACGAGCAGTACTTC.

This clonotype was counted a few times. This chain uses TRBV20-1 with TRBJ2-1; no clear D. This CDR3 comprises 14 residues. V was trimmed by 4 bases and J by 10 bases, leaving 20 bases between them. Germline-derived CDR1 and CDR2 are DFQATT and SNEGSKA (reference sequence). This CDR3 is CSAKYPLGASEQFF. CDR3 DNA: TGCAGTGCTAAATATCCCCTAGGAGCGTCCGAGCAGTTCTTC.

The CDR3 loop is CASTSGTEISGNTIYF. In nucleotides, the CDR3 is TGTGCCAGCACCTCCGGGACCGAAATATCTGGAAACACCATATATTTT. This chain connects TRBV7-2 to TRBJ1-3; a possible D gene is TRBD1 (5 bases). Deletions cut 7 bases from V and 1 base from J, with 17 bases between. Germline V CDR1 and CDR2: SGHTA, FQGNSA. This CDR3 has 16 residues.

This clonotype was picked up many times. The genes are TRBV5-8 and TRBJ2-3; TRBD2 agrees at 9 bases. The V and J ends lost 4 bases and 5 bases, in that order; junction bases with no gene match: 8. Germline lookup yields CDR1 SGHTS and CDR2 YDEGEE. The CDR3 runs 15 residues. The CDR3 nucleotides are TGTGCCAGCAGCACCCGACTAGCGGAGTTAGATACGCAGTATTTT. The encoded protein is CASSTRLAELDTQYF.

This clonotype was counted a few times. The chain has TRBV19 and TRBJ2-1; D tentatively fits TRBD1 or TRBD2 (5 bases each). The CDR3 length is 14 residues. Germline CDR1 LNHDA, CDR2 SQIVND (reference sequence). Trimming removed 5 bases at V and 2 bases at J, with 10 bases between. CDR3 nucleotide sequence: TGTGCCAGTAGTGGCAGGGAGACCTACAATGAGCAGTTCTTC. Translated: CASSGRETYNEQFF.

Comment on this clonotype: This may be a read error: a much more frequent sequence differs by one nucleotide. Written as DNA, the CDR3 is TGCAGTGCTAGTTTCGCGAACACCGGGGAGCTGTTTTTT. Translating gives CSASFANTGELFF. The J gene is TRBJ2-2, the V gene TRBV20-1; D gene unclear. Looked up from germline, CDR1 is DFQATT and CDR2 is SNEGSKA (reference sequence). The CDR3 totals 13 residues. V lost 3 bases and J 0 bases, leaving 5 bases between the germline ends.

V and J are TRBV10-1 and TRBJ2-5; TRBD2 matches at 13 bases. The CDR3 totals 16 residues. The germline V gene encodes CDR1 WNHNN and CDR2 SYGVQD (reference sequence). The V gene end was trimmed by 6 bases and the J gene end by 2 bases; junction bases not matched to a gene: 6. DNA for the CDR3: TGCGCCAGCAGCGGGGGGACTAGCGGGGCACAAGAGACCCAGTACTTC. This gives the protein CASSGGTSGAQETQYF.

A word on this clonotype: A far larger clone is a single base away, which makes a read error likely. The V gene is TRBV9, the J gene TRBJ2-1; 9 bases line up with TRBD2. This CDR3 is 15 amino acids long. V gave up 0 bases and J gave up 10 bases; unmatched junction bases: 8. Germline CDR1 and CDR2: SGDLS and YYNGEE. CDR3 DNA sequence: TGTGCCAGCAGCGTAGGGGCGGGAGGGAACTACGAGCAGTTCTTC. It codes for CASSVGAGGNYEQFF. The complete variable domain, with remaining parts taken from reference TRBV9 and TRBJ2-1, reads DSGVTQTPKHLITATGQRVTLRCSPRSGDLSVYWYQQSLDQGLQFLIQYYNGEERAKGNILERFSAQQFPDLHSELNLSSLELGDSALYFCASSVGAGGNYEQFFGPGTRLTVL.

This clonotype was observed a few times. The V call is TRBV20-1, the J call TRBJ2-4, with unresolved D. There are 15 residues in the CDR3. Germline loops: CDR1 DFQATT, CDR2 SNEGSKA (reference sequence). V was cut by 0 bases and J by 0 bases, with 9 bases left in between. The CDR3 here is CSARDAEVAKNIQYF. The DNA for the CDR3 is TGCAGTGCTAGAGATGCAGAAGTAGCCAAAAACATTCAGTACTTC.

Points on this clonotype: A read error is possible here, since a much larger clone lies one base away. The rearrangement joins TRBV6-2 or TRBV6-3 to TRBJ2-7, with TRBD1 matching 10 bases. Germline lookup yields CDR1 MNHEY and CDR2 SVGEGT. This CDR3 contains 15 residues. CDR3 nucleotides: TGTGCCAACAGTTCCTCCCGGACAGGGGGCTACGAGCAGTACTTC. It yields the protein CANSSSRTGGYEQYF.

This clonotype turned up a few times. A much larger clone sits a single nucleotide away, making a read error possible. This chain uses TRBV7-9 with TRBJ1-1, with 8 bases identical to TRBD1. Germline values: CDR1 SEHNR, CDR2 FQNEAQ (reference sequence). The CDR3 sequence is 15 residues long. The CDR3: CASSRQGNVNAEAFF. The DNA of the CDR3 is TGTGCCAGCAGCCGACAGGGGAATGTGAACGCTGAAGCTTTCTTT.